The clone carrying this T cell receptor beta chain is a singleton in its sample. This sample stems from a study of cytomegalovirus exposure and HLA in healthy donors. V was clipped by 1 base and J by 3 bases, with 13 bases between them. This CDR3 comprises 16 residues. The germline gives CDR1 SGHRS, CDR2 YFSETQ. This table comes from immunoSEQ multiplex PCR, and its TCRdb copy is limited to in-frame clones, with some not included. The sample contains tens of thousands of clones, roughly 97% of which appear only once. The donors were in the approximately 120-subject validation cohort; that cohort was separate from the approximately 670-subject first cohort.

V and J are TRBV5-1 and TRBJ2-2; D is unclear. The receptor comes from a man between 18 and 29 years old in good health and CMV-seronegative. The specimen sequenced was PBMCs. The CDR3 loop is CASSLNDPVDTGELFF. CDR3 nucleotides: TGCGCCAGCAGCTTGAATGATCCGGTGGACACCGGGGAGCTGTTTTTT.